The T cell receptor (beta chain) under discussion was sequenced for a study of long-term antiretroviral therapy in people with HIV. Study-level points and caveats: Comparison with controls showed narrower CDR3 length ranges in HIV repertoires.

About this clone: Its antigen is still unknown.

With 5 bases removed from V and 5 bases from J, the gap between germline ends came to 9 bases. The V gene's germline CDR1 is SGHTA and CDR2 FQGTGA. The CDR3 is made up of 13 amino acids. Per donor, a minimum of one pre-ART and a minimum of two post-ART PBMC samples were available. Samples were assayed with immunoSEQ v3.0 at survey level. Data came from immunoSEQ multiplex PCR; TCRdb stores just in-frame clones and leaves some out. Counted here are fewer than 40,000 clones, about 86% occurring once; the ten biggest clones make up 4%. This sequence joins TRBV7-3 and TRBJ2-2; D unresolved. The sequence was obtained from a woman between 45 and 65 years old with HIV. Source: unsorted PBMCs, taken 1.2 years after starting antiretroviral therapy. CDR3 loop: CASSPSLTGELFF. The CDR3 DNA reads TGTGCCAGCAGCCCTAGTCTGACCGGGGAGCTGTTTTTT.